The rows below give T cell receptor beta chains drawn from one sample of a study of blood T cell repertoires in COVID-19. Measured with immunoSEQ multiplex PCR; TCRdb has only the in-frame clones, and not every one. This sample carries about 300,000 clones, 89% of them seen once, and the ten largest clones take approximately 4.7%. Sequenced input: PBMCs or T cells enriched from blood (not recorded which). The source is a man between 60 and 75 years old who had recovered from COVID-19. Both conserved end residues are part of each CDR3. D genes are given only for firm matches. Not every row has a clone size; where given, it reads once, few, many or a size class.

DNA: TGTGCCAGCAGCTTAGTGGCAGGGCTGAGCGCAGATACGCAGTATTTT
CDR3: CASSLVAGLSADTQYF
J: TRBJ2-3
D: .
V: TRBV7-2
size: .

DNA: TGTGCCATCAGCCAGGCCTATGGCTACACCTTC
CDR3: CAISQAYGYTF
J: TRBJ1-2
D: .
V: TRBV10-3
size: .

DNA: TGTGCCAGCTCACCGACACGTTCCTACAATGAGCAGTTCTTC
CDR3: CASSPTRSYNEQFF
J: TRBJ2-1
D: .
V: TRBV18
size: .

DNA: TGTGCCGGGGGGGACTCTGGAAACACCATATATTTT
CDR3: CAGGDSGNTIYF
J: TRBJ1-3
D: .
V: TRBV6-6
size: .

DNA: TGTGCCAGCTCACCAGACAGGGTTGGAGGCTACACCTTC
CDR3: CASSPDRVGGYTF
J: TRBJ1-2
D: TRBD1
V: TRBV18
size: .

DNA: TGTGCCTGGAGCGGAAGGAGTTCATCCTACGAGCAGTACTTC
CDR3: CAWSGRSSSYEQYF
J: TRBJ2-7
D: .
V: TRBV30
size: .

DNA: TGCGCCAGCAGCGAGGGACTAGCGGGAGGGGGGAATGAGCAGTTCTTC
CDR3: CASSEGLAGGGNEQFF
J: TRBJ2-1
D: TRBD2
V: TRBV5-1
size: .

DNA: TGTGCCAGCAGTGCGCTCCGGACAGGGAGGATAAACACCATATATTTT
CDR3: CASSALRTGRINTIYF
J: TRBJ1-3
D: TRBD1
V: TRBV6-4
size: .

DNA: TGTGCCAGCAGCTTTTCGGAGTCTGCCGGGGAGCTGTTTTTT
CDR3: CASSFSESAGELFF
J: TRBJ2-2
D: .
V: TRBV7-9
size: .

DNA: TGTGCCAGCAGCACAACAGGGTCAGGGGGCTACACCTTC
CDR3: CASSTTGSGGYTF
J: TRBJ1-2
D: .
V: TRBV11-2
size: .

DNA: TGTGCCAGCAGTCCACTCATAGGCGGGAGGGCCCTCCACACAGATACGCAGTATTTT
CDR3: CASSPLIGGRALHTDTQYF
J: TRBJ2-3
D: TRBD2
V: TRBV27
size: .

DNA: TGTGCCAGCAGCGCAACTAGCGGATCCTACAATGAGCAGTTCTTC
CDR3: CASSATSGSYNEQFF
J: TRBJ2-1
D: TRBD2
V: TRBV7-2
size: .

DNA: TGTGCCAGCAGCTTAGCGGCAGGGGGCTTGTACGAGCAGTACTTC
CDR3: CASSLAAGGLYEQYF
J: TRBJ2-7
D: TRBD1
V: TRBV7-8
size: few

DNA: TGTGCCAGCAGTTTATTTCGCAGTCTTAATGAAAAACTGTTTTTT
CDR3: CASSLFRSLNEKLFF
J: TRBJ1-4
D: .
V: TRBV28
size: .

DNA: TGTGCCAGCAGTTACTTACCTTCAGGGTGGGCGAACACTGAAGCTTTCTTT
CDR3: CASSYLPSGWANTEAFF
J: TRBJ1-1
D: .
V: TRBV6-2/TRBV6-3
size: once

DNA: TGCGCCAGCAGGGGGACTACGAACACCGGGGAGCTGTTTTTT
CDR3: CASRGTTNTGELFF
J: TRBJ2-2
D: TRBD2
V: TRBV5-1
size: .

DNA: TGTGCCAGCAGCCCCCTAAGTAGGGGACAGGGGGTGGCAGATACGCAGTATTTT
CDR3: CASSPLSRGQGVADTQYF
J: TRBJ2-3
D: TRBD1
V: TRBV4-2
size: .

DNA: TGTGCCATCAGTGCGGGAGAGGGTGATCAGCCCCAGCATTTT
CDR3: CAISAGEGDQPQHF
J: TRBJ1-5
D: .
V: TRBV10-3
size: .

DNA: TGTGCCAGCAGTCCCGAAGGTCAGGGGAGAAACACCATATATTTT
CDR3: CASSPEGQGRNTIYF
J: TRBJ1-3
D: .
V: TRBV28
size: .

DNA: TGTGCCAGCAGTTTACTTGGCGGGAGTTACCAAGAGACCCAGTACTTC
CDR3: CASSLLGGSYQETQYF
J: TRBJ2-5
D: TRBD2
V: TRBV28
size: .

DNA: TGTGCCAGCAGTGACCCGGGAAGCGCAGATACGCAGTATTTT
CDR3: CASSDPGSADTQYF
J: TRBJ2-3
D: .
V: TRBV2
size: .

DNA: TGTGCCAGCAGTTCCTCCCAGGGGGCTGGAAACACCATATATTTT
CDR3: CASSSSQGAGNTIYF
J: TRBJ1-3
D: TRBD1
V: TRBV28
size: .

DNA: TGCAGCGTTGAAGAGGCAAGCGGGATTGGCTTGGAGCAGTACTTC
CDR3: CSVEEASGIGLEQYF
J: TRBJ2-7
D: TRBD2
V: TRBV29-1
size: .

DNA: TGCGCCAGCGCTTTGGAGCGGGTAACCTACAATGAGCAGTTCTTC
CDR3: CASALERVTYNEQFF
J: TRBJ2-1
D: .
V: TRBV5-1
size: .

DNA: TGTGCCAGCAGCCCGCGAGAGACCCAGTACTTC
CDR3: CASSPRETQYF
J: TRBJ2-5
D: .
V: TRBV2
size: .

DNA: TGTGCCAGCAGTTTATTAAGCGGGAGGGGGTTGACCCAGTACTTC
CDR3: CASSLLSGRGLTQYF
J: TRBJ2-5
D: TRBD2
V: TRBV27
size: once

DNA: TGTGCCATCAGTGGGGTAACCGGGACAGCCGCCGATACGCAGTATTTT
CDR3: CAISGVTGTAADTQYF
J: TRBJ2-3
D: TRBD1
V: TRBV10-3
size: .

DNA: TGTGCCACCAGTGATTTGGTAGGGGGCGGGGATGAGCAGTTCTTC
CDR3: CATSDLVGGGDEQFF
J: TRBJ2-1
D: .
V: TRBV24-1
size: .

DNA: TGTGCCAGCAGCTTAAGATCGGGACACTCCTACGAGCAGTACTTC
CDR3: CASSLRSGHSYEQYF
J: TRBJ2-7
D: .
V: TRBV11-2
size: once

DNA: TGCGCCAGCAGCTCTAGCGGGAGGGTGGACACCGGGGAGCTGTTTTTT
CDR3: CASSSSGRVDTGELFF
J: TRBJ2-2
D: TRBD2
V: TRBV5-1
size: .

DNA: TGTGCCAGCTCACCGCGACGGGAAAGCCAAGAGACCCAGTACTTC
CDR3: CASSPRRESQETQYF
J: TRBJ2-5
D: .
V: TRBV18
size: once

DNA: TGTGCCAGCAGCTCTGGACAGGGGGGAACTGAAGCTTTCTTT
CDR3: CASSSGQGGTEAFF
J: TRBJ1-1
D: TRBD1
V: TRBV11-1
size: .

DNA: TGTGCCAGCACCAGCGGGAGAAAGACTCCCGAGCAGTACTTC
CDR3: CASTSGRKTPEQYF
J: TRBJ2-7
D: .
V: TRBV21-1
size: .

DNA: TGTGCCAGCAGCAAAAAGACTAGTGGTGAGCAGTTCTTC
CDR3: CASSKKTSGEQFF
J: TRBJ2-1
D: .
V: TRBV7-3
size: .

DNA: TGTGCCAGCAGCTTGATACCAGGTGGAGGTAATTCACCCCTCCACTTT
CDR3: CASSLIPGGGNSPLHF
J: TRBJ1-6
D: .
V: TRBV5-4
size: few

DNA: TGCAGCTCAGAGGACAGGTTGAACACTGAAGCTTTCTTT
CDR3: CSSEDRLNTEAFF
J: TRBJ1-1
D: TRBD1
V: TRBV29-1
size: .

DNA: TGTGCCAGCAGCCCAGGGGTTGGGGTTGGTGAAAAACTGTTTTTT
CDR3: CASSPGVGVGEKLFF
J: TRBJ1-4
D: .
V: TRBV7-6
size: .

DNA: TGTGCCAGCAGCTTAGATGGGTCGTTTGGGGGCAACAATGAGCAGTTCTTC
CDR3: CASSLDGSFGGNNEQFF
J: TRBJ2-1
D: .
V: TRBV11-3
size: .

DNA: TGTGCCAGCAGCTCCCCTCCAGTATACAATGAGCAGTTCTTC
CDR3: CASSSPPVYNEQFF
J: TRBJ2-1
D: .
V: TRBV9
size: once

DNA: TGTGCCAGCTCACCCGGGACAGGGGGTTACGAGCAGTACTTC
CDR3: CASSPGTGGYEQYF
J: TRBJ2-7
D: TRBD1
V: TRBV18
size: .

DNA: TGTGCCACCAGTGCGGGGTGGAATCAGCCCCAGCATTTT
CDR3: CATSAGWNQPQHF
J: TRBJ1-5
D: .
V: TRBV24-1
size: .

DNA: TGCAGTGCTAGTCACCAGGGAGGAACTGAAGCTTTCTTT
CDR3: CSASHQGGTEAFF
J: TRBJ1-1
D: .
V: TRBV20-1
size: few

DNA: TGTGCCAGCAGTTCCTTCTACGAGCAGTACTTC
CDR3: CASSSFYEQYF
J: TRBJ2-7
D: .
V: TRBV27
size: .

DNA: TGTGCCAGCAGGAAAAGGACAGGGGGCCTCGGAGCTTTCTTT
CDR3: CASRKRTGGLGAFF
J: TRBJ1-1
D: TRBD1
V: TRBV28
size: .

DNA: TGTGCCAGCAGTGATTACAGGGGGCCGGGGGAGACCCAGTACTTC
CDR3: CASSDYRGPGETQYF
J: TRBJ2-5
D: TRBD1
V: TRBV25-1
size: .

DNA: TGTGCCAGCAGCTTTATGAGGGAAACTGAAGCTTTCTTT
CDR3: CASSFMRETEAFF
J: TRBJ1-1
D: .
V: TRBV5-8
size: .

DNA: TGTGCCAGCAGTGATTGGGGACAGCTTTACGGCTACACCTTC
CDR3: CASSDWGQLYGYTF
J: TRBJ1-2
D: TRBD1
V: TRBV2
size: .

DNA: TGTGCCAGTAGTCCGGGACTAGCGTTTTACGAGCAGTACTTC
CDR3: CASSPGLAFYEQYF
J: TRBJ2-7
D: TRBD2
V: TRBV19
size: .

DNA: TGTGCCAGCAGTGATTGGGACAGCGGGGAGACCCAGTACTTC
CDR3: CASSDWDSGETQYF
J: TRBJ2-5
D: .
V: TRBV5-8
size: .

DNA: TGTGCCAGCAGAGAGACAGGATTGAACACTGAAGCTTTCTTT
CDR3: CASRETGLNTEAFF
J: TRBJ1-1
D: .
V: TRBV6-4
size: .